Each of the 2 T cell receptor beta chains below was sequenced from the same sample in a study of CD8+ T cells in alopecia areata. Sequencing relied on a cDNA template that was reverse transcribed from extracted RNA. Here immunoSEQ multiplex PCR was the method, and the copy in TCRdb shows in-frame clones only, minus some. The data hold around 150,000 clones, with around 55% observed a single time. Sample: CD4+ T cells sorted from blood. The receptor set was obtained from a human donor in good health.

The V call is TRBV30, the J call TRBJ1-5, with a weak D call TRBD1 (5 bases). Trimming shortened V by 3 bases and J by 4 bases, and 13 bases separated the two germline ends. Germline V gene lookup returns CDR1 GTSNPN and CDR2 SVGIG (reference sequence). This CDR3 has 14 residues. The CDR3 DNA is TGTGCCTGGAGCCTGGGGACGGTGAATCAGCCCCAGCATTTT. The encoded protein is CAWSLGTVNQPQHF.

The V gene is TRBV29-1, the J gene TRBJ1-1; D is unresolved. V was clipped by 5 bases and J by 1 base, with 11 bases between them. This CDR3 has 13 amino acids. Germline V lookup: CDR1 SQVTM, CDR2 ANQGSEA. The CDR3 loop is CSVSKASNTEAFF. Written as DNA, the CDR3 is TGCAGCGTTAGCAAAGCGTCGAACACTGAAGCTTTCTTT. Drawing the rest from reference TRBV29-1 and TRBJ1-1, the complete variable domain is SAVISQKPSRDICQRGTSLTIQCQVDSQVTMMFWYRQQPGQSLTLIATANQGSEATYESGFVIDKFPISRPNLTFSTLTVSNMSPEDSSIYLCSVSKASNTEAFFGQGTRLTVV.